These 8 T cell receptor beta chains were all obtained from the same sample, sequenced in a study of blood T cell repertoires in COVID-19. Profiled with immunoSEQ multiplex PCR; TCRdb holds only in-frame clones, not every one. The profile shows 110,000 to 150,000 clones, roughly 78% of them singletons. Material for sequencing was peripheral blood. These receptors all come from a man aged 60 to 69 with acute or convalescent COVID-19.

The sample holds one count of this clone. The CDR3 nucleotides are TGTGCCAGCAGCCCGGAGGGGAACCTCCTACGAGGGCAGTACTTC. It encodes CASSPEGNLLRGQYF. The chain carries TRBV11-2 and TRBJ2-7; possibly TRBD2 for D (6 bases). The V and J ends lost 5 bases and 9 bases respectively, with 23 bases between them. CDR1 SGHAT and CDR2 FQNNGV come from the germline V gene. This CDR3 is built from 15 residues.

V usage is TRBV5-1 and J usage is TRBJ1-2; possibly TRBD1 for D (6 bases). CDR1 is SGHRS, CDR2 YFSETQ, per germline. The V gene lost 6 bases and the J gene lost 2 bases, with 14 bases spanning the gap. CDR3 length equals 14 residues. The CDR3 DNA reads TGCGCCAGCACCTCCGGGACAACCAACTATGGCTACACCTTC. Amino acids: CASTSGTTNYGYTF.

The chain is built from TRBV6-5 and TRBJ2-3, with 11 bases lining up with TRBD2. This CDR3 has 14 residues. Germline V gene sequence: CDR1 MNHEY, CDR2 SVGAGI. V lost 9 bases to trimming and J lost 6 bases; unmatched junction nucleotides: 8. The CDR3 DNA sequence: TGTGCCAGTACTAAACTAGCGGGAGATGATACGCAGTATTTT. Its translation is CASTKLAGDDTQYF.

V usage is TRBV30 and J usage is TRBJ2-1; weak D call: TRBD2 (8 bases). The V end lost 2 bases, the J end lost 5 bases, and 16 bases lay between the germline ends. The length of the CDR3 is 15 residues. Germline CDR1 GTSNPN, CDR2 SVGIG (reference sequence). The CDR3 sequence: CAWSNGGDRNNEQFF. CDR3 DNA: TGTGCCTGGAGTAACGGGGGGGACAGAAACAATGAGCAGTTCTTC.

The J gene is TRBJ1-4, the V gene TRBV28, with D unclear. CDR3 size: 13 residues. Trimming shortened V by 7 bases and J by 4 bases, and 10 bases separated the two germline ends. CDR1 and CDR2 (germline): MDHEN, SYDVKM. CDR3 loop: CASNSGGNEKLFF. CDR3 nucleotides: TGTGCCAGCAATTCAGGAGGTAATGAAAAACTGTTTTTT.

The J gene is TRBJ2-3, the V gene TRBV7-2; 9 nucleotides match TRBD2. There are 15 residues in the CDR3. J gave up 6 bases and V 0 bases, and 4 bases lay outside the gene matches. Germline V gene sequence: CDR1 SGHTA, CDR2 FQGNSA. CDR3 bases: TGTGCCAGCAGCTTAGCAGCGGGGGGAACGGATACGCAGTATTTT. Its translation is CASSLAAGGTDTQYF.

The chain has TRBV28 and TRBJ2-7; 7 bases are shared with TRBD1. CDR1 MDHEN and CDR2 SYDVKM come from the germline V gene. Unmatched junction bases numbered 9, after V lost 10 bases and J lost 3 bases. This CDR3 has 13 amino acids. CDR3 loop: CATEKGQNYEQYF. As DNA, the CDR3 is TGTGCCACCGAGAAGGGACAGAACTACGAGCAGTACTTC.

This clone was counted a single time. The gene calls are TRBV24-1 and TRBJ1-2; the match to TRBD1 covers 9 bases. The trim removed 4 bases at V and 9 bases at J, leaving 8 bases unmatched. The CDR3 extends over 14 amino acids. CDR1 is KGHDR, CDR2 SFDVKD, per germline. CDR3 in amino acids: CATSDHDRGLSYTF. In nucleotides, the CDR3 is TGTGCCACCAGTGACCATGACAGGGGGTTAAGCTACACCTTC.